The entry below describes one T cell receptor beta chain. Its target is unknown. The sample comes from a study of post-analysis software for immune sequencing data. Study at large: Recorded subtypes: relapsing-remitting, secondary progressive, progressive-relapsing; some patients unannotated. Study outcomes and limitations: A handful of TRBV segments appeared more often in patients than in controls, and TRBV5-6, TRBV5-1 and TRBV20-1 were among these. F measure clustering grouped samples strongly by preparation batch.

Germline loops: CDR1 MGHDK, CDR2 SYGVNS. Losses at the gene ends were 3 bases for V and 15 bases for J; bases not matched to a gene: 9. The CDR3 length is 13 residues. The authors incorporated unique molecular identifiers into the TCR beta cDNA libraries. TCRdb reprocessed the PCR reads via MiXCR and lists one record per CDR3 protein. Among 550,000 to 700,000 distinct CDR3 sequences listed, 44% were seen once. Input material: blood. V and J are TRBV25-1 and TRBJ1-4; TRBD1 matches 8 bases. This TCR came from a girl under 18 with multiple sclerosis. The CDR3 loop reads CASSEPAGGGVFF. For the CDR3, the DNA is TGTGCCAGCAGTGAGCCGGCAGGGGGCGGAGTGTTTTTT.